Listed here are 15 T cell receptor beta chains from one sample, sequenced in a study of identical twins. TCRdb processed the 5' RACE reads anew with MiXCR; each CDR3 protein has one entry. The table records some 600,000 distinct CDR3 sequences, roughly 7.2% of them present only once. The same data also contributed to another study, on yellow fever vaccine responses in identical twins.

Sequenced sample: PBMCs. The source is a young woman in good health.

The chain is built from TRBV5-6 and TRBJ2-7; D unclear. The CDR3 has 15 amino acids. Germline V gene lookup returns CDR1 SGHDT and CDR2 YYEEEE. Trimming stripped 4 bases from V and 2 bases from J, with 16 bases between. CDR3 loop: CASSLLGDGPYEQYV. Written as DNA, the CDR3 is TGTGCCAGCAGCCTCCTGGGTGACGGGCCCTACGAGCAGTACGTC.

This clonotype came up a few times. This chain connects TRBV7-2 to TRBJ1-1, with 8 bases identical to TRBD1. V lost 2 bases to trimming and J lost 5 bases; unmatched junction nucleotides: 7. Looked up from germline, CDR1 is SGHTA and CDR2 is FQGNSA. The CDR3 length is 15 residues. The CDR3 loop is CASSLSGQGGTEAFF. The CDR3 DNA reads TGTGCCAGCAGCTTAAGCGGACAGGGAGGTACTGAAGCTTTCTTT. The full variable domain, rest sourced from reference TRBV7-2 and TRBJ1-1, is GAGVSQSPSNKVTEKGKDVELRCDPISGHTALYWYRQSLGQGLEFLIYFQGNSAPDKSGLPSDRFSAERTGGSVSTLTIQRTQQEDSAVYLCASSLSGQGGTEAFFGQGTRLTVV.

The CDR3 loop is CASSERLGGGYWETQYF. The CDR3 DNA reads TGTGCCAGCAGTGAAAGATTGGGGGGAGGATACTGGGAGACCCAGTACTTC. This rearrangement joins TRBV6-1 to TRBJ2-5, with D possibly matching TRBD2 (6 bases). V lost 2 bases to trimming and J lost 5 bases, with 21 bases between them. There are 17 residues in the CDR3. The V gene's germline CDR1 is MNHNS and CDR2 SASEGT.

In its sample, this clonotype was seen a few times. The gene calls are TRBV3-1 and TRBJ2-3; D remains ambiguous. The CDR3 sequence is 13 residues long. Germline V gene lookup returns CDR1 LGHDT and CDR2 YNNKEL (reference sequence). The V and J ends lost 2 bases and 5 bases respectively, with 8 bases between them. CDR3 sequence (DNA): TGTGCCAGCAGCCAAATAGTTAAAGATACGCAGTATTTT. This translates into CASSQIVKDTQYF.

This rearrangement joins TRBV15 to TRBJ2-2; D is perhaps TRBD1 (5 bases). Germline CDR1 LNHNV, CDR2 YYDKDF (reference sequence). The CDR3 covers 15 residues. The germline V and J ends were trimmed by 11 bases and 0 bases, with 16 bases remaining between them. The CDR3 DNA follows: TGTGCCGTTAATAAGGGGCTTCCGAACACCGGGGAGCTGTTTTTT. It specifies CAVNKGLPNTGELFF.

This clonotype was observed a few times. The CDR3 reads CSARTGVGTEAFF. The CDR3 DNA sequence: TGCAGTGCGCGGACAGGGGTCGGCACTGAAGCTTTCTTT. This rearrangement joins TRBV20-1 to TRBJ1-1, with 9 bases identical to TRBD1. The CDR3 extends over 13 amino acids. Germline CDR1 is DFQATT and CDR2 is SNEGSKA (reference sequence). V trimming: 6 bases; J trimming: 4 bases; junction bases outside the gene matches: 6.

This clonotype was observed at least ten times. The V and J genes are TRBV20-1 and TRBJ1-6; D is uncertain. Trimming cost V 3 bases and J 14 bases, with 11 bases left between them. The CDR3 totals 11 residues. Germline V gene lookup returns CDR1 DFQATT and CDR2 SNEGSKA (reference sequence). The DNA of the CDR3 is TGCAGTGCTAGGTCACCGAGGGCCCTCCACTTT. Translated: CSARSPRALHF.

The chain combines TRBV28 with TRBJ2-1; 11 bases agree with TRBD2. The germline gives CDR1 MDHEN, CDR2 SYDVKM. Trimming at V came to 9 bases and at J to 0 bases, leaving 16 bases not matched to a gene. This CDR3 is 19 amino acids long. The CDR3 loop reads CARGPGLAGGLSSYNEQFF. CDR3 in DNA: TGTGCCAGGGGCCCCGGGCTAGCGGGGGGTCTTAGCTCCTACAATGAGCAGTTCTTC.

This clonotype was recorded many times. V is TRBV6-1 and J is TRBJ1-1; 7 nucleotides agree with TRBD1. V was clipped by 6 bases and J by 5 bases; unmatched bases: 6. This CDR3 comprises 13 residues. Germline loops: CDR1 MNHNS, CDR2 SASEGT. CDR3 residues: CASRRQGPTEAFF. CDR3 DNA sequence: TGTGCCAGCAGGAGACAGGGCCCGACTGAAGCTTTCTTT.

This clonotype was found a few times. The J gene is TRBJ1-3, the V gene TRBV4-1, with D unresolved. V lost 1 base and J lost 0, with 10 bases in between. The CDR3 extends over 16 amino acids. Germline V gene sequence: CDR1 MGHRA, CDR2 YSYEKL. DNA for the CDR3: TGCGCCAGCAGCCAAGCGAGGACGGTCTCTGGAAACACCATATATTTT. As protein: CASSQARTVSGNTIYF.

This clonotype was recorded at least ten times. CDR3 sequence (DNA): TGTGCCAGCAGTTTCCCAGGGGGGAACACCGGGGAGCTGTTTTTT. Translating gives CASSFPGGNTGELFF. The J gene is TRBJ2-2, the V gene TRBV12-3 or TRBV12-4, with TRBD1 matching 7 bases. The CDR3 runs to 15 residues. V lost 3 bases and J lost 1; bases outside the gene matches: 2.

The chain combines TRBV20-1 with TRBJ2-7; TRBD2 matches at 8 bases. V trimming: 3 bases; J trimming: 5 bases; junction bases outside the gene matches: 15. The CDR3 contains 16 residues. Per germline, CDR1 DFQATT and CDR2 SNEGSKA (reference sequence). The CDR3 sequence is CSARPRALAGFDEQYF. CDR3 coding DNA: TGCAGTGCTAGGCCCCGGGCCCTAGCGGGCTTCGACGAGCAGTACTTC.

The chain links TRBV20-1 to TRBJ1-2; weak D call: TRBD1 (6 bases). The CDR3 has 13 amino acids. Germline V gene sequence: CDR1 DFQATT, CDR2 SNEGSKA (reference sequence). The V gene lost 3 bases and the J gene lost 8 bases, with 16 bases spanning the gap. The CDR3 here is CSASFIQGGGYTF. In DNA, the CDR3 is TGCAGTGCTAGCTTTATACAGGGTGGAGGCTACACCTTC.

This clonotype was observed a handful of times. The rearrangement joins TRBV7-9 to TRBJ2-1, with 8 bases that match TRBD1. Trimming took 4 bases from V and 8 from J; bases not matched to a gene: 4. This CDR3 comprises 13 residues. Looked up from germline, CDR1 is SEHNR and CDR2 is FQNEAQ (reference sequence). The DNA for the CDR3 is TGTGCCAGCAGCTGGACAGGGCTCGATGAGCAGTTCTTC. It is translated as CASSWTGLDEQFF.

In this sample, this clonotype turned up a few times. The gene calls are TRBV9 and TRBJ2-1; 9 bases fit TRBD2. The CDR3 loop spans 16 amino acids. Germline-derived CDR1 and CDR2 are SGDLS and YYNGEE. With 3 bases clipped from V and 2 bases from J, the junction kept 6 bases outside the gene matches. Here the CDR3 DNA reads TGTGCCAGCAGCGCCCCGACTAGCGGAGCCTACAATGAGCAGTTCTTC. Amino acids: CASSAPTSGAYNEQFF.